This record concerns one T cell receptor beta chain sequence. Its antigen remains unidentified. Base qualities are not recorded, but no much larger clone differs from it by a single base. These data originate in a study of blood T cell repertoires in COVID-19 (dated by TCRdb to 2019 to 2021). At the level of the whole study: Samples covering the acute and convalescent phases of COVID-19 were provided by collaborators in the United States, Italy and Spain. Nearly every sample came with metadata listing a de-identified subject ID, COVID-19 status, age in years and sex. The repertoires were released in a freely available public database meant as a resource for research on the immune response to SARS-CoV-2. The samples were drawn from two sources: the first 160 participants of the ongoing ImmuneRACE study, and some 1,300 subjects contributed by 6 global collaborators. Where available, HLA class I and class II types were taken from metadata supplied by the sample provider and were not determined by assay-based typing. The prospective study material was composed of cDNA or gDNA derived from T cells, B-cell-depleted T cells, or PBMCs. Deeply sampled blood TCRbeta repertoires from subjects exposed to, actively infected with, or recovered from COVID-19 were included in the dataset.

General study outcomes and caveats: The amount of clinical and demographic metadata varied by source and participant and was provided uncurated.

TCRbeta CDR3 regions were amplified from genomic DNA by means of the immunoSEQ Assay, a bias-controlled multiplex PCR. As for the original processing: Nucleated cell counts per sample were estimated from amplification of reference gene primers within the assay. To quantify the absolute abundance of each unique TCRbeta CDR3 rearrangement, sequence reads were collapsed and filtered. For each sample, productive Simpson clonality was calculated as the square root of Simpson's diversity index across productive rearrangements. The source is immuneACCESS, and TCRdb retained only in-frame sequences with V and J called. Part of the clones is not carried over; for the studies checked, unresolved V genes explain less than half of this, and the remainder is unexplained. The D gene and trimming were derived from the DNA, and the V and J assignments and clone size from that table. The sample table holds some 110,000 clones, of which roughly 74% were seen once. The ten largest make up 6% of the sample.

At one collaborating source in Seattle, patients were enrolled during active infection and were followed longitudinally through the course of disease. Collaborating institutions collected whole blood in K2EDTA tubes following their own protocols. For TCRbeta analysis, collaborators shipped samples as frozen whole blood, isolated PBMCs, or DNA extracted from either of those sample types. The germline V gene (reference sequence) provides CDR1 DFQATT and CDR2 SNEGSKA. The CDR3 numbers 10 residues from cysteine through phenylalanine. Solely the CDR3 DNA is kept, with 30 bases framed from the first base. The V end loses 4 bases and the J end loses 6 bases, and a stretch of 3 bases separates them.

The sample comprised peripheral blood. The V gene is TRBV20-1 and the J gene is TRBJ1-4; no confident D gene assignment can be made. This TCR was recovered from a man aged 80 or over with COVID-19, enrolled during active disease. Here the CDR3 is given as CSATDEKLFF. The nucleotides read TGCAGTGCTACTGATGAAAAACTGTTTTTT.